Presented here are 5 T cell receptor beta chains from one specimen sequenced in a study of blood T cells in healthy people across ages. A second PCR of roughly 7 to 11 cycles used a sample-barcoded 5' primer and a J-beta primer mix. Each CDR3 protein is one row after TCRdb ran MiXCR on the 5' RACE reads. The data hold approximately 850,000 distinct CDR3 sequences, with more than 45% observed a single time. The specimen was blood. The receptors were gathered from a man aged 25-45 years in good health.

This chain connects TRBV5-1 to TRBJ2-5, with 9 bases matching TRBD1. CDR1 and CDR2 (germline): SGHRS, YFSETQ. The CDR3 has 16 residues. Trimming cost V 0 bases and J 1 base; bases outside gene matches: 4. CDR3 sequence (DNA): TGCGCCAGCAGCTTGGTTGGACAGGGGATCCAAGAGACCCAGTACTTC. Its translation: CASSLVGQGIQETQYF.

V is TRBV29-1 and J is TRBJ1-2, with D hard to call. CDR1 SQVTM and CDR2 ANQGSEA come from the germline V gene. This CDR3 has 16 residues. V lost 4 bases, J lost 6 bases, and 24 bases lay in between. As DNA, the CDR3 is TGCAGCGTTGTTCCCGCGGAAGAGCATTCCCTCAATGGCTACACCTTC. It specifies CSVVPAEEHSLNGYTF.

This clonotype was seen only a few times. The V gene is TRBV6-5, the J gene TRBJ1-2, with D possibly matching TRBD1 (5 bases). The CDR3 spans 15 residues. The V gene lost 2 bases and the J gene lost 4 bases, with 14 bases spanning the gap. Germline loops: CDR1 MNHEY, CDR2 SVGAGI. In DNA, the CDR3 is TGTGCCAGCAGTTACGCCGGTACGGGGCCCTATGGCTACACCTTC. Residues: CASSYAGTGPYGYTF.

The genes are TRBV12-3 or TRBV12-4 and TRBJ1-6; maybe TRBD1 (5 bases). The V gene lost 3 bases and the J gene lost 6 bases, with 18 bases spanning the gap. The CDR3 runs 17 residues. The CDR3 region has the DNA TGTGCCAGCAGTTTGGTAGCGGGAGACAGCAGTAATTCACCCCTCCACTTT. Translating gives CASSLVAGDSSNSPLHF.

This clonotype was detected only a few times. This chain joins TRBV10-3 and TRBJ1-6; TRBD1 agrees at 8 bases. The length of the CDR3 is 16 residues. Germline CDR1 and CDR2: ENHRY and SYGVKD. V lost 2 bases and J lost 7; bases outside the gene matches: 7. CDR3 in amino acids: CAISEAAGQENSPLHF. CDR3 bases: TGTGCCATCAGTGAGGCCGCGGGACAGGAGAATTCACCCCTCCACTTT.